This T cell receptor (beta chain) derives from a study of shared clonotypes between healthy human individuals. Deep was the level used in running the assay. The table came from immunoSEQ multiplex PCR; TCRdb's copy has only in-frame clones and leaves some out. The profile covers about 460,000 clones, with roughly four fifths appearing a single time and more than 10% taken by the ten largest. The study, taken as a whole, reports: Owing to a small donor count, the genetic and exposure-history diversity represented was limited.

Around 100 million PBMCs were counted before genomic DNA extraction. Remarks on this clone: Its antigen is still unknown.

The sample comprised PBMCs. This sequence was found in a woman in her thirties or forties in good health. Some clones in this sample may be carry-over from other donors' samples.

The CDR3 protein is CASSPLGVTSYEQYF. The CDR3 nucleotides are TGTGCCAGCAGCCCGCTAGGGGTGACCTCCTACGAGCAGTACTTC. The chain links TRBV28 to TRBJ2-7, with D perhaps TRBD1 (5 bases). The CDR3 is 15 amino acids. Per the germline V gene, CDR1 is MDHEN and CDR2 is SYDVKM. V was clipped by 6 bases and J by 0 bases, with 15 bases between them.